The 16 T cell receptor beta chains given below trace back to one sample, sequenced in a study of tumor-infiltrating lymphocytes in primary liver carcinoma (TCRdb year 2017). Without any cell sorting, total RNA and DNA were co-extracted from around 18-30 mg of bulk tissue using the AllPrep DNA/RNA mini kit. TCRdb shows the sequencer as Illumina HiSeq 2500. Using a constant-region primer and ProtoScript II reverse transcriptase, TCRbeta-specific cDNA was reverse-transcribed from approximately 0.55 ug total RNA. Construction of the TCRbeta libraries relied on three nested rounds of multiplex PCR, following a slightly modified ARM-PCR procedure. Multiplex TRBV1-TRBV30 forward primers and a Cbeta reverse primer were used in the first two PCR rounds, each of which was run for around 9 cycles. In TCRdb, the public reads were trimmed at Q25 with fastp and aligned with MiXCR, with productive beta chains retained. Rows with a matching CDR3 protein are joined into one entry that keeps the most common DNA and genes. The sample table shows 84,000 or so distinct CDR3 sequences, and around 70% are seen once. The ten largest clones add up to roughly a fifth of the sample.

Material: liver tumor tissue from sampling region 1. The intended sense of this specimen's cell subset or site label: tumor region T1, superior pole. The receptor source for this set is a man in his forties with primary liver carcinoma and hepatitis B virus infection.

The DNA for the CDR3 is TGTGCCAACACTTTAGACCTCGGATCCCAGTCCGAGCAGTACTTC. Protein product: CANTLDLGSQSEQYF. The chain employs TRBV12-3 or TRBV12-4 and TRBJ2-7, with D hard to call. The CDR3 spans 15 residues. V was pared by 10 bases and J by 6 bases, with 25 bases between.

As regards this clonotype: One junction end disagrees with the germline gene, perhaps due to a read error. The rearrangement joins TRBV11-2 to TRBJ2-1; D not certain. There are 13 residues in the CDR3. The germline gives CDR1 SGHAT, CDR2 FQNNGV. The chain's CDR3 is CASSPSSRSEQFF. CDR3 bases: TGTGCTAGCAGCCCAAGTAGCCGATCCGAGCAGTTCTTC.

Regarding this clonotype: One end of the junction varies from germline; a read error may be responsible. The chain has TRBV12-3 or TRBV12-4 and TRBJ1-5; D is unclear. CDR3 length equals 14 residues. CDR3 in DNA: TGCGCCAGCAGCAAGGGCCCAAGCAGTCAGCCCCGGCATTTT. It codes for CASSKGPSSQPRHF.

The chain couples TRBV6-5 to TRBJ2-3; unclear D gene. This CDR3 spans 15 amino acids. Germline V lookup: CDR1 MNHEY, CDR2 SVGAGI. The CDR3 is CANSQAGFGTDTQYF. CDR3 in DNA: TGTGCTAACAGCCAAGCAGGTTTTGGGACAGATACGCAGTATTTT.

To note about this clonotype: The junction shows a germline mismatch at one end, possibly a read error. J is TRBJ1-1 and V is TRBV4-1; 11 bases are a match to TRBD1. The CDR3 is made up of 17 amino acids. Germline CDR1 is MGHRA and CDR2 is YSYEKL. The CDR3, as DNA: TGCGCCAGCAGCCAAGCGGGACAGGGGGTCATGTACACTGGAGCTTCCTTT. Its protein is CASSQAGQGVMYTGASF.

There are many counts of this clonotype. The chain uses TRBV28 and TRBJ2-5, with 14 nucleotides matching TRBD2. V lost 11 bases to trimming and J lost 5 bases; unmatched junction nucleotides: 7. Germline loops: CDR1 MDHEN, CDR2 SYDVKM. The CDR3 length is 14 residues. CDR3 protein: CAGATSGRGETQYF. CDR3 in DNA: TGTGCCGGCGCGACTAGCGGGAGGGGGGAGACCCAGTACTTC. Supplemented by reference TRBV28 and TRBJ2-5, the full variable domain reads DVKVTQSSRYLVKRTGEKVFLECVQDMDHENMFWYRQDPGLGLRLIYFSYDVKMKEKGDIPEGYSVSREKKERFSLILESASTNQTSMYLCAGATSGRGETQYFGPGTRLLVL.

This clonotype was picked up a small number of times. A much larger clone lies one base from this, so it may be a read error. The V and J genes are TRBV12-3 or TRBV12-4 and TRBJ1-1; tentatively, D is TRBD1 (5 bases). V gave up 5 bases and J gave up 4 bases, with 11 bases separating them. The length of the CDR3 is 13 residues. In DNA form, the CDR3 reads TGTGCCAGCAGTCGGGACGTGGGCACTGAAGCTTTCTTT. Translating it yields CASSRDVGTEAFF.

With regard to this clonotype: The junction differs from germline at one of its ends, possibly a read error. V and J are TRBV5-1 and TRBJ1-2; the D gene is possibly TRBD1 (5 bases). Looked up from germline, CDR1 is SGHRS and CDR2 is YFSETQ. The CDR3 length is 13 residues. The CDR3 is CASSLDSIYGYTF. DNA for the CDR3: TGCGCGAGCAGCCTCGACAGTATCTATGGCTACACCTTC.

Of note for this clonotype: A much bigger clone sits one base away, suggesting this may be a read error. This chain joins TRBV7-2 and TRBJ2-2; no clear D gene. Germline loops: CDR1 SGHTA, CDR2 FQGNSA. The CDR3 spans 13 residues. The CDR3 coding sequence is TGTGCCAACAGCTTAGTCCGGATAGGGGAGCTGTTTTTT. This gives the protein CANSLVRIGELFF. The full variable domain, rest sourced from reference TRBV7-2 and TRBJ2-2, is GAGVSQSPSNKVTEKGKDVELRCDPISGHTALYWYRQSLGQGLEFLIYFQGNSAPDKSGLPSDRFSAERTGGSVSTLTIQRTQQEDSAVYLCANSLVRIGELFFGEGSRLTVL.

A remark on this clonotype: A much larger clone differs from this one at a single base, so this may be a read error. The chain couples TRBV24-1 to TRBJ2-2, with D perhaps given as TRBD1 or TRBD2 (5 bases each). V was pared by 8 bases and J by 10 bases, with 13 bases between. Germline V gives CDR1 KGHDR, CDR2 SFDVKD. CDR3 length: 12 residues. The chain's CDR3 is CATNDMGEELFF. The CDR3 bases are TGTGCCACCAATGACATGGGGGAGGAGCTGTTTTTT.

This clonotype is deemed medium-sized. V gene TRBV11-2 combines with J gene TRBJ2-5, with D maybe TRBD2 (7 bases). V was pared by 4 bases and J by 4 bases, with 13 bases between. Germline CDR1 reads SGHAT; CDR2 reads FQNNGV. This CDR3 is 14 amino acids long. CDR3 sequence reads: CASSWGGLRETQYF. CDR3 in DNA: TGTGCCAGCAGCTGGGGGGGGCTGAGAGAGACCCAGTACTTC.

A remark on this clonotype: A much larger clone differs from this one at a single base, so this may be a read error. The genes are TRBV28 and TRBJ2-5; 10 nucleotides agree with TRBD1. Germline lookup yields CDR1 MDHEN and CDR2 SYDVKM. V lost 4 bases to trimming and J lost 4 bases; unmatched junction nucleotides: 6. There are 15 residues in the CDR3. CDR3 residues: CASSWVDRGRETQYF. DNA of the CDR3: TGTGCCAGCAGTTGGGTGGACAGGGGGAGAGAGACCCAGTACTTC.

About this clonotype itself: The junction departs from the called germline gene at one end, perhaps through a read error. The V gene is TRBV12-3 or TRBV12-4, the J gene TRBJ2-7; a weak D match, TRBD1 (6 bases). This CDR3 is built from 13 residues. The CDR3 protein is CVSSTTGVYEQYF. The CDR3 bases are TGCGTCAGCAGCACGACAGGAGTCTACGAGCAGTACTTC.

This clonotype was seen a single time. Germline is not matched at one junction end, which may reflect a read error. The J gene is TRBJ2-1, the V gene TRBV6-6, with TRBD2 identical over 8 bases. The CDR3 loop spans 15 amino acids. CDR1 is MNHNY, CDR2 SVGAGI, per germline (reference sequence). CDR3 coding DNA: TGCGCCAGCAGTTACTCTATCGGGAGGGGGAATGAGCAGTTCTTC. Translating gives CASSYSIGRGNEQFF.

V and J are TRBV29-1 and TRBJ1-5; a possible D gene is TRBD1 (5 bases). Germline V gene data show CDR1 as SQVTM and CDR2 as ANQGSEA. The CDR3 loop spans 15 amino acids. The ends were cut back, 6 bases at V and 0 bases at J, with 15 bases in the middle. DNA of the CDR3: TGCAGCGTCTTCTTACGGGACGGTAGCAATCAGCCCCAGCATTTT. As protein: CSVFLRDGSNQPQHF.

Note on this clonotype: A read error may account for a junction end that differs from germline. The V call is TRBV7-9, the J call TRBJ2-1; D is possibly TRBD1 (5 bases). Germline V CDR1 and CDR2: SEHNR, FQNEAQ (reference sequence). This CDR3 spans 18 amino acids. Here the CDR3 DNA reads TGTGCCAGCAGCTTAAGCTCTGGCAGGGATGTCCTTACATATGAACAGTTCTTC. Translated: CASSLSSGRDVLTYEQFF. Full variable domain (missing parts from reference TRBV7-9 and TRBJ2-1): DTGVSQNPRHKITKRGQNVTFRCDPISEHNRLYWYRQTLGQGPEFLTYFQNEAQLEKSRLLSDRFSAERPKGSFSTLEIQRTEQGDSAMYLCASSLSSGRDVLTYEQFFGPGTRLTVL.